This T cell receptor (beta chain) was identified during a study of CD8+ T cells in alopecia areata (dated by TCRdb to 2016 to 2019). At the level of the whole study: The treated patients, all with moderate-to-severe alopecia areata, were enrolled in an open-label pilot trial of oral tofacitinib given at 5 to 10 mg twice daily. Tofacitinib-treated patients had biopsies at baseline and at 4 and 24 weeks of treatment, with a later scalp biopsy in several patients. Scalp tissue and sorted CD4+ and CD8+ peripheral blood T cells from patchy and totalis/universalis alopecia areata patients and from healthy controls were covered by human TCRbeta sequencing. Clonality in the scalp was compared among normal scalp (n=4), patchy alopecia areata scalp (n=8), and alopecia totalis/universalis scalp (n=8). Amplification of TCRbeta CDR3 regions was done by immunoSEQ multiplex PCR using 35 Vbeta forward primers and 13 Jbeta reverse primers. Tofacitinib was administered for 6 to 18 months, and 6 months of follow-up off drug were then conducted to assess delayed response and recurrence. RNA was extracted with the PAXgene miRNA kit for fixed scalp, the miRNeasy kit for PBMCs, and the RNeasy kit for mouse skin. To study T cell clonal expansion in alopecia areata, the researchers applied high-throughput TCRbeta sequencing to both the C3H/HeJ mouse model and human patients. For the treated patients, the SALT score, which quantifies what percentage of scalp surface area is affected, served as the measure of disease severity. What the study reported, not specific to this receptor: During tofacitinib treatment, many expanded lesional clones remained in scalp and blood, and this persistence may partly explain relapse after treatment is stopped. Compared with normal scalp, lesional scalp had higher clonality and more expanded CD8+ clones, particularly in alopecia totalis/universalis, a pattern that suggests antigenic drive. Because the treated cohort was small and had just a single nonresponder, larger studies are needed to establish links between baseline CD8+ expansion and response. Tofacitinib significantly lowered scalp clonality and the number of expanded CD8+ clones among the top 100 scalp clones. Compared with mice, TCR sequences shared between patients were less clear, possibly partly because of HLA diversity across the patient population. Scalp TCR repertoire analysis is complicated because resident alphabeta T cells in normal human skin are also sequenced, whereas mouse skin is dominated by gammadelta T cells.

Points on this clone: Its antigen is still unknown. The input lacks base qualities; no much larger clone sits a single base away.

V sheds 4 bases and J sheds 1 base, leaving 17 bases between their ends. The CDR3 holds 17 amino acids from the cysteine to the phenylalanine. The read is trimmed to its CDR3 DNA, 51 bases read in frame from base 1. The germline V gene gives CDR1 as SGHDT and CDR2 as YYEEEE. The library came from the immunoSEQ multiplex PCR assay. RNA was extracted from all samples and reverse transcribed into cDNA, which served as template for TCR sequencing. SuperScript III was used to make first-strand cDNA, primed with a 2:1 mix of oligo-dT and random hexamers. A synthetic immune receptor repertoire was used to assess amplification bias, and residual bias was removed computationally. Per the authors' processing: Raw reads were preprocessed to remove errors, and CDR3 was defined by IMGT conventions from the conserved cysteine to phenylalanine. Clonality was computed by normalizing Shannon entropy by log2 of the number of productive unique TCRs and subtracting the result from 1. Whether scalp clones were CD4 or CD8 was inferred by matching scalp TCRbeta sequences against CD4 and CD8 repertoires sorted from blood. TCRdb mirrors the immuneACCESS table, restricted to in-frame sequences. Some clones are absent from its copies; in checked studies, under half trace to an unresolved V gene, and the reason for the others is unknown. That table is the source of V, J and clone size, and D and trimming were worked out from the DNA. The sample yields approximately 160,000 clones; around three fifths were counted once. Approximately 14% of the sample comes from the top ten.

According to the study, the label for this sample's time point signals: 24 weeks on oral tofacitinib. The intended sense of this specimen's treatment or condition label: oral pan-JAK inhibitor, 5-10 mg twice daily. From alopecia areata patients, peripheral blood was collected along with lesional scalp punch biopsies. PBMCs were separated by density centrifugation and stained for CD3, CD4 and CD8, after which CD4+ and CD8+ T cells were sorted on a FACSAria. The sequencing used CD4+ T cells sorted from blood, collected at week 24, from a patient treated with tofacitinib. This TCR came from a human donor with alopecia areata. The chain is made from TRBV5-6 and TRBJ2-2; the D gene identity is not certain. The CDR3: CASSGYVELMNTGELFF. The base sequence is TGTGCCAGCAGCGGTTACGTGGAGCTCATGAACACCGGGGAGCTGTTTTTT.